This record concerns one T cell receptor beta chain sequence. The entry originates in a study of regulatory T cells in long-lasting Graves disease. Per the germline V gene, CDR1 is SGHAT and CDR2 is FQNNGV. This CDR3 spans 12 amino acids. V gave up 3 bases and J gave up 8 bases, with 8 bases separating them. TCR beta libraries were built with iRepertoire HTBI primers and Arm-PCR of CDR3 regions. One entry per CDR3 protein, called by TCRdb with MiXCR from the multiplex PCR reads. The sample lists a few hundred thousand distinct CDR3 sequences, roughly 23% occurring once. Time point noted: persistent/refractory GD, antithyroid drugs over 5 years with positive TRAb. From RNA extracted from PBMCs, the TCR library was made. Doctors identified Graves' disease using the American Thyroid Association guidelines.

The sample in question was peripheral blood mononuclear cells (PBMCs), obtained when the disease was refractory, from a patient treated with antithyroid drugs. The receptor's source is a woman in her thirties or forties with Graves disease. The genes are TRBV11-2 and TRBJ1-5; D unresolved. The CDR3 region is CASSFDIEPQHF. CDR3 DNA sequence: TGTGCCAGCAGCTTTGATATTGAGCCCCAGCATTTT.